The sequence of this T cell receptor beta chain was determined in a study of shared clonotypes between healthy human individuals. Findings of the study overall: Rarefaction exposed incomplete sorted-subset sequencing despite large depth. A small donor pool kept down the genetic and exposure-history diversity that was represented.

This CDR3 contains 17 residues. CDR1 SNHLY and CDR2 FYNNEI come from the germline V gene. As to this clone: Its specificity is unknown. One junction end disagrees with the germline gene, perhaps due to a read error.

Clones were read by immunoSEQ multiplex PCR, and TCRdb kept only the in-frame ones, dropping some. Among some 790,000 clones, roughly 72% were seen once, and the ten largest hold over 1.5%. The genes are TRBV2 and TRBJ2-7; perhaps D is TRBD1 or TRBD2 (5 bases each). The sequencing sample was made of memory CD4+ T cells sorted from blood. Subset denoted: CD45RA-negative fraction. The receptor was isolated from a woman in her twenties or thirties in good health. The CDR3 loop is CASRSTYLALDRDQEDF. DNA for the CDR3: TGTGCCAGCAGGAGTACCTACCTTGCGTTGGACCGGGACCAGGAGGACTTC.